The rows below give T cell receptor beta chains drawn from one sample of a study of T-cell memory formation after mild COVID-19. TCRdb ran MiXCR on the 5' RACE reads and lists one entry per CDR3 protein. Among hundreds of thousands of distinct CDR3 sequences listed, 12% to 15% were seen once. The sequenced material came from PBMCs or a T cell subset sorted from them (not recorded which). The receptors derive from a man between 18 and 29 years old who had mild COVID-19 (a few samples of this study predate the infection). Cell type and time point are not known. CDR3s leave out the opening cysteine and the closing phenylalanine or tryptophan. The order of the fields is J gene, D gene, V gene, CDR3 protein. The D gene is left open where the match is weak.

TRBJ1-5 | - | TRBV12-3/TRBV12-4 | ASAVNQPQH
TRBJ2-5 | - | TRBV2 | ASSASWVSAETQY
TRBJ1-1 | - | TRBV29-1 | SVGAGDTEAF
TRBJ2-1 | TRBD2 | TRBV12-3/TRBV12-4 | ASRKSGGEQF
TRBJ1-5 | TRBD1 | TRBV7-2 | ASGQQGGNQPQH
TRBJ2-1 | TRBD2 | TRBV10-3 | AIRTSGGNNEQF
TRBJ1-5 | - | TRBV7-9 | ASSPGPRNQPQH
TRBJ2-3 | - | TRBV5-1 | ASSPWDPVDTQY
TRBJ1-6 | - | TRBV7-9 | ASSLIVGSPLH
TRBJ2-7 | - | TRBV12-3/TRBV12-4 | ASSPAGYEQY
TRBJ2-3 | - | TRBV20-1 | SPGFRVGDTQY
TRBJ2-1 | - | TRBV7-8 | ASRGDRYLEQF
TRBJ2-1 | - | TRBV5-1 | ASSLRGGAYNEQF
TRBJ2-3 | - | TRBV7-2 | ASSFNPLDTQY
TRBJ2-7 | TRBD2 | TRBV5-1 | ASSQAGVSGGQY
TRBJ2-2 | TRBD2 | TRBV12-3/TRBV12-4 | AVPQAGPNTGELF
TRBJ2-7 | - | TRBV21-1 | ASSPRKKSSYEQY
TRBJ2-5 | - | TRBV7-9 | ASSLVAGVGETQY
TRBJ2-3 | - | TRBV4-3 | ASSHGGFTDTQY
TRBJ1-1 | - | TRBV4-1 | ASRGLLLNTEAF
TRBJ2-5 | - | TRBV7-2 | ASSFLTETQY
TRBJ2-4 | TRBD2 | TRBV4-3 | ASSQETGGPGNIQY
TRBJ1-2 | - | TRBV29-1 | SGVEGYGYT
TRBJ2-1 | - | TRBV28 | ASSLGTKLDEQF
TRBJ1-5 | - | TRBV7-3 | ASSFLGPRVGWGYQPQH
TRBJ2-4 | - | TRBV6-2/TRBV6-3 | ASSPVVWDLAKNIQY
TRBJ2-3 | - | TRBV7-2 | ASSDLLVTQY
TRBJ2-7 | TRBD1 | TRBV5-1 | ASSYRGAEFYEQY
TRBJ2-4 | - | TRBV15 | ATSRVEVLDQY
TRBJ1-3 | - | TRBV10-3 | AIWSSSSGNTIY
TRBJ2-2 | TRBD1 | TRBV7-2 | ASSLGTGLFSRTGELF
TRBJ1-2 | - | TRBV20-1 | SARPGANYGYT
TRBJ1-5 | - | TRBV5-5 | ASSPGGGEGQPQH
TRBJ2-2 | TRBD1 | TRBV11-2 | ASSGPGQGLTGELF
TRBJ1-1 | - | TRBV6-5 | ASTSGGSNTEAF
TRBJ2-1 | TRBD1 | TRBV7-9 | ASSLQRGLFNEQF
TRBJ2-3 | - | TRBV15 | ATSRSRTGESGGTQY
TRBJ1-1 | - | TRBV20-1 | SASRVEAF
TRBJ2-1 | TRBD1 | TRBV5-1 | ASSWGQGSSNEQF
TRBJ2-3 | - | TRBV7-9 | ASIFLGLGTDTQY
TRBJ1-5 | - | TRBV7-2 | ASSLALGNQPQH
TRBJ2-2 | TRBD1 | TRBV7-9 | ASSSADRIYTGELF
TRBJ2-2 | - | TRBV3-1 | ASSQSRLGELF
TRBJ2-5 | TRBD1 | TRBV12-3/TRBV12-4 | ASSPLGQGTKTQY
TRBJ1-6 | - | TRBV5-1 | ASSPQGGADSPLH
TRBJ2-3 | - | TRBV6-2/TRBV6-3 | ASSPRRGASTDTQY